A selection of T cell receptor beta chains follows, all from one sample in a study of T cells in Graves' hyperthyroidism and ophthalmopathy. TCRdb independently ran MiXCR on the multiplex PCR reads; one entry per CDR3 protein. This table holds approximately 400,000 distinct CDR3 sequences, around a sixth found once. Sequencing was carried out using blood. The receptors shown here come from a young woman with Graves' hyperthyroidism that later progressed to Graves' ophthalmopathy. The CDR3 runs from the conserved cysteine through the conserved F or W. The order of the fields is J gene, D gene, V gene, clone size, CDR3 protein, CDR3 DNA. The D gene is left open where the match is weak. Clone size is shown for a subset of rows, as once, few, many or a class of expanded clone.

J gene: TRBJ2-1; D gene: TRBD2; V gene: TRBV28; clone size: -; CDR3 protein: CASSPGLAGDGLYNEQFF; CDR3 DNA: TGTGCCAGCAGCCCGGGACTAGCGGGAGACGGATTATACAATGAGCAGTTCTTC
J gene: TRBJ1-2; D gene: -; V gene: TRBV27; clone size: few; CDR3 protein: CATMGFRGYTF; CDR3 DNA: TGTGCCACCATGGGGTTCAGGGGCTACACCTTC
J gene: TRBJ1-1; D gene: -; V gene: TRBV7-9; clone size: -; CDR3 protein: CASNLAGTEAFF; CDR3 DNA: TGTGCCAGCAACTTAGCCGGGACTGAAGCTTTCTTT
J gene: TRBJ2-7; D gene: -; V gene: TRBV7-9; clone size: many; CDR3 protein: CASSLVSPRGGEQYF; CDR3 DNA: TGTGCCAGCAGCTTAGTTTCTCCCAGGGGCGGCGAGCAGTACTTC
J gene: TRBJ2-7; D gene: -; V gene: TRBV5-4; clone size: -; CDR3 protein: CASSSGETYEQYF; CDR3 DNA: TGTGCCAGCAGCTCAGGAGAGACCTACGAGCAGTACTTC
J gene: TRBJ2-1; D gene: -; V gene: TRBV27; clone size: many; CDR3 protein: CASSLNHNEQFF; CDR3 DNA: TGTGCCAGCAGTTTAAATCACAATGAGCAGTTCTTC
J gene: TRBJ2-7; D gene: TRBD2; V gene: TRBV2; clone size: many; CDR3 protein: CASRGLADSYEQYF; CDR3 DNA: TGTGCCAGCAGGGGACTAGCGGACTCCTACGAGCAGTACTTC
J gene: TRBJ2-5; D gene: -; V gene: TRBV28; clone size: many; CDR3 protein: CASSPGGGQETQYF; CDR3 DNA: TGTGCCAGCAGTCCAGGGGGAGGGCAAGAGACCCAGTACTTC
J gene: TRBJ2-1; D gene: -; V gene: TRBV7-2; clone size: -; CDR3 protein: CASSLRQVQFF; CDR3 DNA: TGTGCCAGCAGCTTAAGACAAGTCCAGTTCTTC
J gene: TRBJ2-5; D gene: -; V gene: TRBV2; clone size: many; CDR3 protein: CASSEATGTQETQYF; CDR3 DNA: TGTGCCAGCAGTGAAGCGACGGGGACCCAAGAGACCCAGTACTTC
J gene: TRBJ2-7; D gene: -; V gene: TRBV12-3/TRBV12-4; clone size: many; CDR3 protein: CASSPTMYEQYF; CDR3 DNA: TGTGCCAGCAGCCCAACTATGTACGAGCAGTACTTC
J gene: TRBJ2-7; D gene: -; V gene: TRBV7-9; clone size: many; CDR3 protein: CASSPPSRKNYEQYF; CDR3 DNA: TGTGCCAGCAGCCCACCCTCTAGGAAAAACTACGAGCAGTACTTC
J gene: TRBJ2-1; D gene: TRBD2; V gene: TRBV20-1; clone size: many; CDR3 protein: CSARVLELADSYNEQFF; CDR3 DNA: TGCAGTGCTAGAGTTCTCGAACTAGCGGACTCCTACAATGAGCAGTTCTTC
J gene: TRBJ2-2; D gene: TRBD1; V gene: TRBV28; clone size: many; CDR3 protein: CASSFVIRDRGIEDTGELFF; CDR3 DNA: TGTGCCAGCAGTTTCGTAATCCGGGACAGGGGGATCGAGGACACCGGGGAGCTGTTTTTT
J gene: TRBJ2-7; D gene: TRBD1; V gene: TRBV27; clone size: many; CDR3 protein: CASSQDRGAYEQYF; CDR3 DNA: TGTGCCAGCAGTCAAGACAGGGGCGCCTACGAGCAGTACTTC
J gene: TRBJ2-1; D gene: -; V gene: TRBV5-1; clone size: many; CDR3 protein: CAVAVANHSYNEQFF; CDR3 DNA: TGCGCCGTGGCCGTAGCGAACCATTCTTACAATGAGCAGTTCTTC
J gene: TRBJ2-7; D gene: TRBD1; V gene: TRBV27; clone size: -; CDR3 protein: CASSLTGVYEQYF; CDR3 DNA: TGTGCCAGCAGTCTCACAGGGGTTTACGAGCAGTACTTC
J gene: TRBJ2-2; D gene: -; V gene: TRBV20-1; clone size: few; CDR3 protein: CSARDRQLTGELFF; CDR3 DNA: TGCAGTGCTAGAGATCGGCAACTTACCGGGGAGCTGTTTTTT
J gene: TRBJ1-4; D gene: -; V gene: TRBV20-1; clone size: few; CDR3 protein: CSAKKGATNEKLFF; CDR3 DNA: TGCAGTGCTAAGAAAGGGGCAACTAATGAAAAACTGTTTTTT
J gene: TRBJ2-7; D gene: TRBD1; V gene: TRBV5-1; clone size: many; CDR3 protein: CASSLGGYRGGEEQYF; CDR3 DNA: TGCGCCAGCAGCTTGGGCGGATACAGGGGTGGTGAGGAGCAGTACTTC
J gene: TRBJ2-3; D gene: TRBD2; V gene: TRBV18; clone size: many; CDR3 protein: CASSPGLAGVLTDTQYF; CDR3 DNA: TGTGCCAGCTCACCGGGCCTAGCGGGAGTACTCACAGATACGCAGTATTTT
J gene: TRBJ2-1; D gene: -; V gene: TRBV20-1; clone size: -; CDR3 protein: CSAEGFQETQFF; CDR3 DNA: TGCAGTGCTGAGGGATTTCAAGAGACCCAGTTCTTC
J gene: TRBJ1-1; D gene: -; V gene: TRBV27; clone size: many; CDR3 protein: CASRAGGSTEAFF; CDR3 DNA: TGTGCCAGCCGTGCCGGGGGGAGCACTGAAGCTTTCTTT
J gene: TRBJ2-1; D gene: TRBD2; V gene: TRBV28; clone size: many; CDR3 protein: CASSRSGLAARNEQFF; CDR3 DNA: TGTGCCAGCAGCCGTAGTGGACTAGCGGCCCGAAATGAGCAGTTCTTC
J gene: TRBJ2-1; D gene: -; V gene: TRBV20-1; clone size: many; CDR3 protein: CSAAQFYNEQFF; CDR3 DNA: TGCAGTGCCGCTCAGTTCTACAATGAGCAGTTCTTC
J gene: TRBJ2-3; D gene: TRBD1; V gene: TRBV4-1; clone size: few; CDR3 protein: CASSQGTGKRDTQYF; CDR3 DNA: TGCGCCAGCAGCCAAGGGACAGGGAAAAGAGATACGCAGTATTTT
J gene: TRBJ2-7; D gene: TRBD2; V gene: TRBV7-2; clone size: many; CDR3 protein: CASSLGLAVYEQYF; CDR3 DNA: TGTGCCAGCAGCTTAGGGCTAGCGGTCTACGAGCAGTACTTC
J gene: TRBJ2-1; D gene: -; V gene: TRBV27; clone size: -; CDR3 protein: CASSLDSGNSYNEQFF; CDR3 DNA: TGTGCCAGCAGTTTAGATTCGGGTAACTCCTACAATGAGCAGTTCTTC
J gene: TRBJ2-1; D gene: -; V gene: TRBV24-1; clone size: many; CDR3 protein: CATSLMGDEQFF; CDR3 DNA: TGTGCCACCTCCCTAATGGGGGATGAGCAGTTCTTC
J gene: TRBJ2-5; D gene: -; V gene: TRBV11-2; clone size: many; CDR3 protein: CASSFTGGMVETQYF; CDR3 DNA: TGTGCCAGCAGCTTCACCGGGGGAATGGTAGAGACCCAGTACTTC
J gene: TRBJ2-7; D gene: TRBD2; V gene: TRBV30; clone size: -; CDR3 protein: CAWSPGGPREQYF; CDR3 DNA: TGTGCCTGGAGCCCGGGAGGGCCGAGGGAGCAGTACTTC
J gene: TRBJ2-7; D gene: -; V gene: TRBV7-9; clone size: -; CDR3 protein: CASSLLGNEQYF; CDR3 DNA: TGTGCCAGCAGCTTATTGGGAAACGAGCAGTACTTC
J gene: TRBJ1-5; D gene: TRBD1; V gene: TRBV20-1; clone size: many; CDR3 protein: CSAPRGTGSNQPQHF; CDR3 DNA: TGCAGTGCTCCAAGAGGGACAGGGTCAAATCAGCCCCAGCATTTT
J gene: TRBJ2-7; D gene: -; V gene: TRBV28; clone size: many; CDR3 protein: CASSLAGKWTDEQYF; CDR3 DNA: TGTGCCAGCAGTTTGGCGGGGAAGTGGACGGACGAGCAGTACTTC
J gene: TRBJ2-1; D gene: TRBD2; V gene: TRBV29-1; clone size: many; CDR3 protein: CSVVSSGRGEQFF; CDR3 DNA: TGCAGCGTTGTCTCAAGCGGGAGGGGCGAGCAGTTCTTC
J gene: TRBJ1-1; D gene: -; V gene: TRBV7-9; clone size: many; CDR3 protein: CASSPPGPNTEAFF; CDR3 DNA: TGTGCCAGCAGCCCACCGGGACCTAACACTGAAGCTTTCTTT
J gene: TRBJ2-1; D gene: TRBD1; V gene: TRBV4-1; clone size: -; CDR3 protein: CASSQGRDRVYNEQFF; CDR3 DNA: TGCGCCAGCAGCCAAGGACGGGACAGAGTCTACAATGAGCAGTTCTTC
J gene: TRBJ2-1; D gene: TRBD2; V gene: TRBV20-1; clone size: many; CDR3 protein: CSATGTSGSTGGEQFF; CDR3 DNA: TGCAGTGCTACTGGGACTAGCGGGTCGACTGGCGGTGAGCAGTTCTTC
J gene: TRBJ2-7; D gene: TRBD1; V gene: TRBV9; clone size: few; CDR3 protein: CASSASGGPGVYEQYF; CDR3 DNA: TGTGCCAGCAGCGCCTCAGGGGGCCCTGGGGTGTACGAGCAGTACTTC
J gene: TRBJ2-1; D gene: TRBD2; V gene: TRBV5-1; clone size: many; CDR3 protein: CASSLPSGRGLYNEQFF; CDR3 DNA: TGCGCCAGCAGCTTACCGAGCGGGAGGGGGTTATACAATGAGCAGTTCTTC
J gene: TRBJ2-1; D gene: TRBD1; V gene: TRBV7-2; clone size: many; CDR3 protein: CASSTHEGQQEQFF; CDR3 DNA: TGTGCCAGCAGCACCCACGAGGGACAGCAAGAGCAGTTCTTC
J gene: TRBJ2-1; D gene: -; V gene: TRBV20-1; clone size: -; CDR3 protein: CSAISLRGSYNEQFF; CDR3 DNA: TGCAGTGCTATAAGTTTACGGGGGTCGTACAATGAGCAGTTCTTC
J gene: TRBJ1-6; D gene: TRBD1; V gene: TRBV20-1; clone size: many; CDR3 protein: CSAMTGEGSSPLHF; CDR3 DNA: TGCAGTGCCATGACAGGGGAGGGCAGTTCACCCCTCCACTTT